The rows below give T cell receptor beta chains drawn from one sample of a study of type 1 and type 2 diabetes patients. MiXCR, applied by TCRdb to the multiplex PCR reads, yields one record per CDR3 protein. Of 280,000 or so distinct CDR3 sequences in the sample, roughly 48% were seen once. Sequences were obtained from peripheral blood mononuclear cells (PBMCs). These receptors were collected from a man younger than 30 with type 2 diabetes. CDR3s include the opening cysteine and the closing phenylalanine or tryptophan. The D gene is left open where the match is weak. Size values are once, few and many counts, or a class for expanded clones, and some rows have none.

>TRBV7-8|TRBD2|TRBJ2-3|few
TGTGCCAGCAGCTTAGCGGGTTCGGCGGGAGGGCCACCAGATACGCAGTATTTT
CASSLAGSAGGPPDTQYF
>TRBV19|TRBD1|TRBJ1-6|NA
TGTGCCAGTAGTATAGCACCCCAGGGGGGGTTGAGTAATTCACCCCTCCACTTT
CASSIAPQGGLSNSPLHF
>TRBV6-5|NA|TRBJ1-5|NA
TGTGCCAGCAGTCCACGGAATAGCAATCAGCCCCAGCATTTT
CASSPRNSNQPQHF
>TRBV7-6|TRBD2|TRBJ2-7|few
TGTGCCAGCAGCTCTAGCGGGGTGAGGAAGGAGCAGTACTTC
CASSSSGVRKEQYF
>TRBV20-1|TRBD2|TRBJ2-5|NA
TGCAGTGCTGCTGGGGGAGGGGTCCAAGAGACCCAGTACTTC
CSAAGGGVQETQYF
>TRBV10-1|NA|TRBJ2-1|NA
TGCGCCAGCAGTGGGGGGACGATCTACAATGAGCAGTTCTTC
CASSGGTIYNEQFF
>TRBV6-1|TRBD2|TRBJ2-2|NA
TGTGCCACCCAACTAGCGGGAGGGCACACCGGGGAGCTGTTTTTT
CATQLAGGHTGELFF
>TRBV19|NA|TRBJ1-1|NA
TGTGCCAGTAGTATCTGGGAACGCGGGGAAGCTTTCTTT
CASSIWERGEAFF
>TRBV6-2/TRBV6-3|NA|TRBJ2-7|NA
TGTGCCAGCGCAGGCAGATCTCTCTACGAGCAGTACTTC
CASAGRSLYEQYF
>TRBV10-1|NA|TRBJ2-1|NA
TGCGCCAGCAGTGAGCCCCAGCTAAATGAGCAGTTCTTC
CASSEPQLNEQFF
>TRBV12-3/TRBV12-4|NA|TRBJ2-6|many
TGTGCCAGCAGGGGAGGTTCTGGGGCCAACGTCCTGACTTTC
CASRGGSGANVLTF
>TRBV13|TRBD2|TRBJ2-7|few
TGTGCCAGCAGGCCAGGTAGCGGGACTCCGGACCGTGAGCAGTACTTC
CASRPGSGTPDREQYF
>TRBV2|TRBD1|TRBJ2-7|NA
TGTGCCAGCAGACAGGGGGCGGACTACAATGAGCAGTACTTC
CASRQGADYNEQYF
>TRBV6-5|TRBD1|TRBJ1-2|NA
TGTGCCAGCAGTTACGGGAGGGGGCGGTGGGGGGACTACACCTTC
CASSYGRGRWGDYTF
>TRBV10-3|NA|TRBJ2-1|NA
TGTGCCATCAGTGAGCCCCCTGCTTCCGGGCGGGGGCAGTTCTTC
CAISEPPASGRGQFF
>TRBV7-2|NA|TRBJ1-3|NA
TGTGCCAGCAGCTTAGCAGGGGCTGGTGGAAACACCATATATTTT
CASSLAGAGGNTIYF
>TRBV7-3|TRBD2|TRBJ2-1|NA
TGTGCCAGCAGCTCAGGAGGGGGACTAGCTTTCAATGAGCAGTTCTTC
CASSSGGGLAFNEQFF
>TRBV15|TRBD2|TRBJ2-1|once
TGTGCCACCGGCATTTTTGCGGGGGGACACAATGAGCAGTTCTTC
CATGIFAGGHNEQFF
>TRBV4-1|NA|TRBJ1-1|NA
TGCGCCAGCAGCCAAGTGGGAGGGGGCACTGAAGCTTTCTTT
CASSQVGGGTEAFF
>TRBV5-1|NA|TRBJ2-7|NA
TGCGCCAGCAGCTTGGTGGCTAGTGGCGACTACGAGCAGTACTTC
CASSLVASGDYEQYF
>TRBV30|NA|TRBJ2-1|NA
TGTGCCGGCGGGGTATTTAATGAGCAGTTCTTC
CAGGVFNEQFF
>TRBV29-1|NA|TRBJ2-3|NA
TGCAGCGCCGACCCGCAACCCACAGATACGCAGTATTTT
CSADPQPTDTQYF
>TRBV30|TRBD1|TRBJ1-1|NA
TGTGCCTGGGGTGGACAGGTTTACACTGAAGCTTTCTTT
CAWGGQVYTEAFF
>TRBV20-1|NA|TRBJ2-5|few
TGCAGTGCTAGGAGGCAGTTGGAGACCCAGTACTTC
CSARRQLETQYF
>TRBV30|NA|TRBJ2-7|NA
TGTGCCCACAACAGGGGGGGTTCCGAGCAGTACTTC
CAHNRGGSEQYF
>TRBV5-1|NA|TRBJ2-2|NA
TGCGCCAGCAGCTTGGCCCTTGGGGGCGGGGAGCTGTTTTTT
CASSLALGGGELFF
>TRBV10-2|NA|TRBJ2-7|NA
TGCGCCAGCAGTGAGATCGCGGAGTCCTACGAGCAGTACTTC
CASSEIAESYEQYF
>TRBV20-1|NA|TRBJ2-6|few
TGCAGTGCTACTTGGAAGGCTGGGGCCAACGTCCTGACTTTC
CSATWKAGANVLTF
>TRBV28|TRBD1|TRBJ1-1|NA
TGTGCCAGCAGGCTGACGGGGACAGTAAGAACTGAAGCTTTCTTT
CASRLTGTVRTEAFF
>TRBV10-1|NA|TRBJ2-7|NA
TGCGCCAGTTCATCAGACCGGGACCAATACGAGCAGTACTTC
CASSSDRDQYEQYF
>TRBV2|NA|TRBJ1-4|few
TGTGCCAGCAGTGAAGCGCTTGGGGTGGGTGAAAAACTGTTTTTT
CASSEALGVGEKLFF
>TRBV10-3|NA|TRBJ1-5|NA
TGTGCCATCAGCGCAGGGGAGGGTCAGCCCCAGCACTTT
CAISAGEGQPQHF
>TRBV28|NA|TRBJ2-1|NA
TGTGCCAGCAGTTTAAAAGTTTACAATGAGCAGTTCTTC
CASSLKVYNEQFF
>TRBV4-1|TRBD2|TRBJ2-3|NA
TGCGCCAGCAGCCAAGCGTCTAGCGGGAGGGGGTTAGCAGATACGCAGTATTTT
CASSQASSGRGLADTQYF
>TRBV6-5|NA|TRBJ2-3|NA
TGTGCCAGCAGTGAATCACAGGGTGGCACAGATACGCAGTATTTT
CASSESQGGTDTQYF
>TRBV7-8|TRBD1|TRBJ2-5|NA
TGTGCCAGCAGCTTTGAAGGGACAGGGATCCATGAGACCCAGTACTTC
CASSFEGTGIHETQYF
>TRBV7-7|TRBD1|TRBJ2-7|few
TGTGCCAGCAGCGGATGCGGACAGGGGGGGAGTTGCGAGCAGTACTTC
CASSGCGQGGSCEQYF
>TRBV2|NA|TRBJ2-7|many
TGTGCCAGCAGTAAACCAGGGAGAAGGGGTAGGGACGAGCAGTACTTC
CASSKPGRRGRDEQYF
>TRBV2|TRBD1|TRBJ1-1|NA
TGTGCCAGCAGTGAGACAGGGGGGGGGGATACTGAAGCTTTCTTT
CASSETGGGDTEAFF
>TRBV7-3|TRBD1|TRBJ1-2|NA
TGTGCCAGCAGCTTAACCGTCGGGACAGCCTATGGCTACACCTTC
CASSLTVGTAYGYTF
>TRBV7-3|NA|TRBJ2-7|NA
TGTGCCAGCAGCTTAGGCGACGAGTCCTACGAGCAGTACTTC
CASSLGDESYEQYF
>TRBV20-1|NA|TRBJ1-4|NA
TGCAGTGCTAGCCAGATTGCAACTAATGAAAAACTGTTTTTT
CSASQIATNEKLFF
>TRBV4-3|NA|TRBJ1-2|NA
TGCGCCAGCAGCCAAGGGACAGTGGAGAGCTATGGCTACACCTTC
CASSQGTVESYGYTF
>TRBV20-1|NA|TRBJ2-1|few
TGCAGTGCTAGAGAAGAGGGCGAGCTTACTGAGCAGTTCTTC
CSAREEGELTEQFF
>TRBV11-2|NA|TRBJ2-3|NA
TGTGCCAGCAGCTTAGGCGCAGGACCCACAGATACGCAGTATTTT
CASSLGAGPTDTQYF
>TRBV10-3|TRBD2|TRBJ2-1|few
TGTGCCATCAGTGAGTCGTCTCGCGGGAGTTTTTACAATGAGCAGTTCTTC
CAISESSRGSFYNEQFF
>TRBV19|TRBD2|TRBJ2-7|NA
TGTGCCTGGATCTCCAGGCTAGCGGGAGCCGAGCAGTACTTC
CAWISRLAGAEQYF
>TRBV19|NA|TRBJ1-1|NA
TGTGCCAGTAGCCTGGGACCGGGACAGAACACTGAAGCTTTCTTT
CASSLGPGQNTEAFF
>TRBV6-5|NA|TRBJ2-7|few
TGTGCCAGCAGATCGGGGGACTCCTACGAGCAGTACTTC
CASRSGDSYEQYF
>TRBV7-2|TRBD1|TRBJ1-6|NA
TGTGCCAGCAGCTTATCAGGGGGCCTGCCACCCCTCCACTTT
CASSLSGGLPPLHF
>TRBV19|NA|TRBJ2-7|NA
TGTGCCAGTAGTATAGATCGTAACAGAGCCTACGAGCAGTACTTC
CASSIDRNRAYEQYF
>TRBV25-1|TRBD1|TRBJ2-7|NA
TGTGCCAACAGTGAATATTGGACAGGACCTACTAGGCGGTACTTC
CANSEYWTGPTRRYF
>TRBV2|TRBD2|TRBJ2-3|NA
TGTGCCAGCAGTGCGAACCTAGCGACTAGCACAAATACGCAGTATTTT
CASSANLATSTNTQYF
>TRBV25-1|NA|TRBJ2-3|NA
TGTGCCAGCAGCCCCAAGGGAGGTATGCCAGATACGCAGTATTTT
CASSPKGGMPDTQYF